The present T cell receptor (beta chain) was sequenced within a study of shared T cell receptors in the human thymus. The method was immunoSEQ multiplex PCR; TCRdb's version includes in-frame clones alone and lacks a portion of them. The sample has 650,000 to 950,000 clones; roughly 88% are singletons. This CDR3 has 17 amino acids. Germline V gene sequence: CDR1 PRHDT, CDR2 FYEKMQ (reference sequence). The V segment lost 2 bases and the J segment 0 bases; nucleotides outside the gene matches: 5. This sample also belongs to another study, concerning human thymus T cells.

This receptor was taken from a girl in the first two years of life with a congenital heart defect. This chain connects TRBV13 to TRBJ2-3; 10 nucleotides agree with TRBD1. Sequenced input: thymocytes. CDR3 region: CASSLHRQGASTDTQYF. CDR3 bases: TGTGCCAGCAGCTTACACCGACAGGGGGCTAGCACAGATACGCAGTATTTT.